These 9 T cell receptor beta chains were all obtained from the same sample, sequenced in a study of long-term antiretroviral therapy in people with HIV (dated by TCRdb to between 2021 and 2022). The immunoSEQ hsTCRB v3.0 assay was used at survey level resolution to sequence the TRB variable region. TCRdb carries this immuneACCESS record with in-frame sequences only. Its versions omit some clonotypes, under half of them owing to an unresolved V gene in the studies checked, with the rest unexplained. This sample holds some 20,000 clones; approximately 86% were observed only once. The top ten constitute around a tenth of the sample. The sample here was unsorted PBMCs, taken 2.3 to 2.5 years after starting antiretroviral therapy. All receptors derive from a man aged 35 to 55 with HIV.

V and J are TRBV5-1 and TRBJ2-7; the D gene could be TRBD1 or TRBD2 (6 bases each). Germline V gene data show CDR1 as SGHRS and CDR2 as YFSETQ. Trimming stripped 3 bases from V and 1 base from J, with 23 bases between. This CDR3 is built from 18 residues. CDR3: CASSSNRVGGGGSYEQYF. CDR3 DNA sequence: TGCGCCAGCAGCTCGAACAGGGTTGGGGGAGGAGGGTCCTACGAGCAGTACTTC. Filled out from reference TRBV5-1 and TRBJ2-7, the complete variable domain reads KAGVTQTPRYLIKTRGQQVTLSCSPISGHRSVSWYQQTPGQGLQFLFEYFSETQRNKGNFPGRFSGRQFSNSRSEMNVSTLELGDSALYLCASSSNRVGGGGSYEQYFGPGTRLTVT.

The gene calls are TRBV19 and TRBJ2-2; D remains unclear. This CDR3 region has 14 residues. Germline lookup yields CDR1 LNHDA and CDR2 SQIVND (reference sequence). Trimming removed 5 bases at V and 1 base at J, with 8 bases between. This CDR3 is CASSATENTGELFF. The CDR3 DNA reads TGTGCCAGTAGTGCCACAGAGAACACCGGGGAGCTGTTTTTT.

The chain uses TRBV29-1 and TRBJ1-1, with unresolved D. Deletions cut 1 base from V and 10 bases from J, with 16 bases between. The germline gives CDR1 SQVTM, CDR2 ANQGSEA. The CDR3 covers 13 residues. The CDR3 spells CSVEGRHEGGAFF. For the CDR3, the DNA is TGCAGCGTTGAAGGGCGACACGAAGGAGGAGCTTTCTTT.

V usage is TRBV27 and J usage is TRBJ2-7, with 7 nucleotides matching TRBD1. The CDR3 is 14 amino acids. The J segment lost 5 bases and the V segment lost 4 bases, leaving 8 bases of the junction unmatched. Germline values: CDR1 MNHEY, CDR2 SMNVEV (reference sequence). The CDR3 spells CASSYNRGSDEQYF. CDR3 in DNA: TGTGCCAGCAGTTATAACAGGGGCTCGGACGAGCAGTACTTC.

J is TRBJ2-3 and V is TRBV7-2; 7 bases are a match to TRBD2. The CDR3 has 16 amino acids. Germline V gene sequence: CDR1 SGHTA, CDR2 FQGNSA. The V segment lost 0 bases and the J segment 3 bases; nucleotides outside the gene matches: 6. CDR3 in DNA: TGTGCCAGCAGCTTAGCTCCCGGGACTACTACAGATACGCAGTATTTT. Translation: CASSLAPGTTTDTQYF.

The DNA of the CDR3 is TGTGCCAGCAGCTCTTATCCAGGACTAGCGGGAGTAGAGACCCAGTACTTC. Encoded protein: CASSSYPGLAGVETQYF. J is TRBJ2-5 and V is TRBV7-3, with 13 bases that match TRBD2. The CDR3 length is 17 residues. Trimming cost V 4 bases and J 4 bases; bases outside gene matches: 9. Germline V gene sequence: CDR1 SGHTA, CDR2 FQGTGA.

V usage is TRBV10-3 and J usage is TRBJ1-3, with unresolved D. The V end was cut by 10 bases, the J end by 4 bases, with 8 bases between. The CDR3 spans 11 residues. CDR1 ENHRY and CDR2 SYGVKD come from the germline V gene. The CDR3 sequence is CATRTGNTIYF. CDR3 sequence (DNA): TGTGCCACCAGAACCGGAAACACCATATATTTT.

This clone was observed a single time. This chain uses TRBV5-4 with TRBJ1-6, with D possibly TRBD1 on 6 matching bases. Trimming left V 1 base short and J 6 bases short, with 11 bases between. The germline CDR1 and CDR2 sequences are SGHNT and YYREEE (reference sequence). This CDR3 has 15 residues. The CDR3 loop is CASSLQGQGNSPLHF. CDR3 DNA sequence: TGTGCCAGCAGCTTGCAGGGGCAGGGTAATTCACCCCTCCACTTT.

The chain has TRBV28 and TRBJ2-2; TRBD1 matches at 10 bases. CDR3 length equals 16 residues. Germline trimming cut 3 bases from V and 7 bases from J; bases unmatched to any gene: 8. Germline values: CDR1 MDHEN, CDR2 SYDVKM. CDR3 sequence: CASSLGTGVRGGELFF. The DNA of the CDR3 is TGTGCCAGCAGTTTGGGGACAGGGGTCAGAGGCGGGGAGCTGTTTTTT. Together with reference TRBV28 and TRBJ2-2, the CDR3 gives the full variable domain: DVKVTQSSRYLVKRTGEKVFLECVQDMDHENMFWYRQDPGLGLRLIYFSYDVKMKEKGDIPEGYSVSREKKERFSLILESASTNQTSMYLCASSLGTGVRGGELFFGEGSRLTVL.